These T cell receptor beta chains were read from a single sample in a study of T cells in Graves' hyperthyroidism and ophthalmopathy. MiXCR, applied by TCRdb to the multiplex PCR reads, yields one record per CDR3 protein. The table has around 300,000 distinct CDR3 sequences, 12% to 15% seen once; the top ten hold more than 30%. Sequenced material: blood. The receptors were sampled from a woman between 50 and 59 years old with Graves' hyperthyroidism that later progressed to Graves' ophthalmopathy. The CDR3 runs from the conserved cysteine through the conserved F or W. The order of the fields is D gene, clone size, J gene, V gene, CDR3 DNA, CDR3 protein. D genes are given only for firm matches. For some rows the clone size is stated as once, few or many, or as a class when expanded; others skip it.

d_gene: -
abundance: many
j_gene: TRBJ2-3
v_gene: TRBV11-2
CDR3nt: TGTGCCAGCAGACGTCTAGGGGGCACAGATACGCAGTATTTT
CDR3aa: CASRRLGGTDTQYF

d_gene: TRBD1
abundance: many
j_gene: TRBJ2-5
v_gene: TRBV4-2
CDR3nt: TGTGCCAGCAGCCAAGCAGGGGGAAAAGAGACCCAGTACTTC
CDR3aa: CASSQAGGKETQYF

d_gene: TRBD2
abundance: many
j_gene: TRBJ2-1
v_gene: TRBV5-1
CDR3nt: TGCGCCAGCAGCCCTAGGACTAGCGGCCCATACAATGAGCAGTTCTTC
CDR3aa: CASSPRTSGPYNEQFF

d_gene: -
abundance: many
j_gene: TRBJ2-3
v_gene: TRBV2
CDR3nt: TGTGCCAGCAGTGATGGGACAAGGTACACAGATACGCAGTATTTT
CDR3aa: CASSDGTRYTDTQYF

d_gene: TRBD1
abundance: many
j_gene: TRBJ1-2
v_gene: TRBV3-1
CDR3nt: TGTGCCAGCAGAACAGGGGGCGGAAGAAGCTACACCTTC
CDR3aa: CASRTGGGRSYTF

d_gene: TRBD1
abundance: many
j_gene: TRBJ2-7
v_gene: TRBV10-3
CDR3nt: TGTGCCATCCGACGGACAGGGGGCTACGAGCAGTACTTC
CDR3aa: CAIRRTGGYEQYF

d_gene: -
abundance: -
j_gene: TRBJ1-1
v_gene: TRBV10-3
CDR3nt: TGTGCCATCAGTGAGTCAGGGGGGCCCACTGAAGCTTTCTTT
CDR3aa: CAISESGGPTEAFF

d_gene: -
abundance: few
j_gene: TRBJ1-1
v_gene: TRBV19
CDR3nt: TGTGCCAGTAGTATGTATTTGGGGCCTCCCTCTGAAGCTTTCTTT
CDR3aa: CASSMYLGPPSEAFF

d_gene: -
abundance: few
j_gene: TRBJ2-7
v_gene: TRBV7-9
CDR3nt: TGTGCCAGCAGTCCCACCAGGGGATACGAGCAGTACTTC
CDR3aa: CASSPTRGYEQYF

d_gene: TRBD1
abundance: -
j_gene: TRBJ2-7
v_gene: TRBV30
CDR3nt: TGTGCCTGGAGTGTTGAGGACAGGGAAACCTACGAGCAGTACTTC
CDR3aa: CAWSVEDRETYEQYF

d_gene: -
abundance: few
j_gene: TRBJ2-1
v_gene: TRBV7-9
CDR3nt: TGTGCCAGCAGCTTCGAGGGAGTAAGCTACAATGAGCAGTTCTTC
CDR3aa: CASSFEGVSYNEQFF

d_gene: TRBD2
abundance: few
j_gene: TRBJ2-2
v_gene: TRBV3-1
CDR3nt: TGTGCCAGCAGCCATCCACTAGCGGGGGACACCGGGGAGCTGTTTTTT
CDR3aa: CASSHPLAGDTGELFF

d_gene: TRBD2
abundance: many
j_gene: TRBJ2-5
v_gene: TRBV2
CDR3nt: TGTGCCAGCAGTGAAGCGCTTCTGGGACTAGCGGGAGAGACCCAGTACTTC
CDR3aa: CASSEALLGLAGETQYF

d_gene: -
abundance: -
j_gene: TRBJ2-3
v_gene: TRBV20-1
CDR3nt: TGCAGTGCTAGGGAGGGGGATACGCAGTATTTT
CDR3aa: CSAREGDTQYF

d_gene: TRBD1
abundance: -
j_gene: TRBJ1-6
v_gene: TRBV20-1
CDR3nt: TGCAGTGCTAGCCAGACAGGGACTTCACCCCTCCACTTT
CDR3aa: CSASQTGTSPLHF

d_gene: -
abundance: many
j_gene: TRBJ2-1
v_gene: TRBV9
CDR3nt: TGTGCCAGCAGCGCAACTCCGGGACTTATTGCCCATGAGCAGTTCTTC
CDR3aa: CASSATPGLIAHEQFF

d_gene: -
abundance: -
j_gene: TRBJ2-2
v_gene: TRBV19
CDR3nt: TGTGCCAGTAGTATACGGCAGACCACCGGGGAGCTGTTTTTT
CDR3aa: CASSIRQTTGELFF

d_gene: -
abundance: few
j_gene: TRBJ1-6
v_gene: TRBV20-1
CDR3nt: TGCAGTGCCCCTCCCGAGGGTAATAATTCACCCCTCCACTTT
CDR3aa: CSAPPEGNNSPLHF

d_gene: -
abundance: -
j_gene: TRBJ1-2
v_gene: TRBV20-1
CDR3nt: TGCAGTGCTAGAGAAGATGGGTATGGCTACACCTTC
CDR3aa: CSAREDGYGYTF

d_gene: -
abundance: few
j_gene: TRBJ1-1
v_gene: TRBV19
CDR3nt: TGTGCCAGTATTCAGGGTGGGGGGGCTGAAGCTTTCTTT
CDR3aa: CASIQGGGAEAFF

d_gene: -
abundance: -
j_gene: TRBJ2-6
v_gene: TRBV6-1
CDR3nt: TGTGCCAGCAGCATCAGCTCTGGGGCCAACGTCCTGACTTTC
CDR3aa: CASSISSGANVLTF

d_gene: -
abundance: -
j_gene: TRBJ1-2
v_gene: TRBV28
CDR3nt: TGTGCCAGCAGTTACGGGGGGTCTCGCGGCTACACCTTC
CDR3aa: CASSYGGSRGYTF

d_gene: TRBD1
abundance: many
j_gene: TRBJ2-3
v_gene: TRBV11-2
CDR3nt: TGTGCCAGCAGCCTACGACCGGGACAGGGGTCGTCTAGCACAGATACGCAGTATTTT
CDR3aa: CASSLRPGQGSSSTDTQYF

d_gene: TRBD2
abundance: many
j_gene: TRBJ2-5
v_gene: TRBV20-1
CDR3nt: TGCAGTGCTAGTAGCCTAGCGGGAGACGCAGAGACCCAGTACTTC
CDR3aa: CSASSLAGDAETQYF

d_gene: -
abundance: few
j_gene: TRBJ1-1
v_gene: TRBV24-1
CDR3nt: TGTGCCACCAGTGCTCCCGTTGGGGGTGAAGCTTTCTTT
CDR3aa: CATSAPVGGEAFF

d_gene: TRBD1
abundance: -
j_gene: TRBJ1-5
v_gene: TRBV4-1
CDR3nt: TGCGCCAGCAGCCTCTCCCGACAGGGAGATCAGCCCCAGCATTTT
CDR3aa: CASSLSRQGDQPQHF

d_gene: TRBD2
abundance: many
j_gene: TRBJ2-7
v_gene: TRBV7-9
CDR3nt: TGTGCCAGCAGCAATAGTGCAGCGGGACCCTCCTACGAGCAGTACTTC
CDR3aa: CASSNSAAGPSYEQYF

d_gene: -
abundance: many
j_gene: TRBJ2-3
v_gene: TRBV5-5
CDR3nt: TGTGCCAGCAGCTTGGGCACTTACACAGATACGCAGTATTTT
CDR3aa: CASSLGTYTDTQYF

d_gene: TRBD1
abundance: many
j_gene: TRBJ1-5
v_gene: TRBV2
CDR3nt: TGTGCCAGCAGGATAACAGGGGTTGTGAGCAATCAGCCCCAGCATTTT
CDR3aa: CASRITGVVSNQPQHF